These 26 T cell receptor beta chains came from one sample sequenced in a study of blood T cell repertoires in COVID-19 (dated by TCRdb to 2018 to 2021). Library preparation was by the immunoSEQ multiplex PCR assay. The immuneACCESS repertoire file appears here via TCRdb, limited to in-frame rearrangements. These files lack a portion of the clones; in checked studies, under half of the deficit traces to unresolved V genes, and the cause of the others is not known. The sample yields approximately 57,000 clones; 80% to 90% were counted once. The top ten hold approximately 3.9% of the sample. The specimen was peripheral blood. The receptors originated from a man in his fifties with acute or convalescent COVID-19.

V usage is TRBV5-1 and J usage is TRBJ1-6; 12 nucleotides agree with TRBD1. The CDR3 extends over 14 amino acids. V shed 6 bases, J shed 8 bases, and the junction held 3 bases outside the gene matches. Looked up from germline, CDR1 is SGHRS and CDR2 is YFSETQ. The CDR3 protein is CASMGQGAHSPLHF. The CDR3 region has the DNA TGCGCCAGCATGGGACAGGGGGCTCATTCACCCCTCCACTTT.

The chain couples TRBV7-2 to TRBJ1-2; D not certain. Germline CDR1 SGHTA, CDR2 FQGNSA. V was pared by 0 bases and J by 7 bases, with 9 bases between. There are 13 residues in the CDR3. The CDR3 DNA reads TGTGCCAGCAGCTTAGCGGTGGCAGGTGGCTACACCTTC. Translating it yields CASSLAVAGGYTF.

A remark on this clone: Its ends do not fully match the called genes, so a read error is possible. V is TRBV7-7 and J is TRBJ2-2; 9 positions agree with TRBD1. Germline V gives CDR1 SSHAT, CDR2 FNYEAQ (reference sequence). CDR3 size: 18 residues. This CDR3 is CASSFNPTGGPTAGELFF. The CDR3 region has the DNA TGTGCTAGCAGCTTTAACCCGACAGGGGGTCCCACAGCCGGGGAGCTGTTTTTT.

The chain couples TRBV5-1 to TRBJ2-7; D may be TRBD2 (6 bases). Germline V CDR1 and CDR2: SGHRS, YFSETQ. The CDR3 totals 14 residues. V lost 0 bases to trimming and J lost 2 bases, with 9 bases between them. The CDR3: CASSLAAGPYEQYF. DNA of the CDR3: TGCGCCAGCAGCTTGGCGGCGGGACCCTACGAGCAGTACTTC.

The chain links TRBV27 to TRBJ1-4; D gene unclear. The CDR3 has 16 amino acids. V lost 6 bases and J lost 3, with 17 bases in between. Germline loops: CDR1 MNHEY, CDR2 SMNVEV (reference sequence). Here the CDR3 DNA reads TGTGCCAGCAGACAGACGCCTGGGGAGGCTAATGAAAAACTGTTTTTT. This codes for CASRQTPGEANEKLFF.

The V call is TRBV6-1, the J call TRBJ1-2, with no clear D. CDR1 is MNHNS and CDR2 is SASEGT in the germline V gene. V lost 2 bases and J lost 3, with 7 bases in between. CDR3 size: 13 residues. The CDR3 DNA is TGTGCCAGCAGTGAAAACCACTACTATGGCTACACCTTC. Translated: CASSENHYYGYTF.

The J gene is TRBJ1-4, the V gene TRBV12-3 or TRBV12-4; TRBD1 matches 7 bases. The CDR3 is 13 residues long. V was pared by 6 bases and J by 7 bases, with 5 bases of the junction left unmatched. The CDR3 spells CASRSDRVEKLFF. The CDR3 DNA reads TGTGCCAGCAGGTCTGACAGGGTTGAAAAACTGTTTTTT.

This chain connects TRBV12-5 to TRBJ2-7; 8 bases are shared with TRBD1. CDR1 LGHNT and CDR2 FRNRAP come from the germline V gene. V gave up 6 bases and J gave up 3 bases; unmatched junction bases: 7. This CDR3 has 14 residues. The CDR3 region is CASGRQGLDYEQYF. The CDR3 bases are TGTGCTAGTGGGCGACAGGGGCTGGACTACGAGCAGTACTTC.

The rearrangement uses TRBV2 and TRBJ2-1; TRBD2 matches at 7 bases. Germline lookup yields CDR1 SNHLY and CDR2 FYNNEI. V lost 10 bases, J lost 8 bases, and 17 bases stayed unmatched. The CDR3 is 15 residues long. Written as DNA, the CDR3 is TGTGCCAACAGCTTCGGCGGGAGCGAGTGGGATGAGCAGTTCTTC. Protein: CANSFGGSEWDEQFF.

J is TRBJ1-5 and V is TRBV18; 10 nucleotides match TRBD1. The CDR3 spans 16 residues. Losses at the gene ends were 2 bases for V and 1 base for J; bases not matched to a gene: 2. Germline V CDR1 and CDR2: KGHSH, LQKENI. The CDR3 protein is CASSPGDRGSNQPQHF. The DNA of the CDR3 is TGTGCCAGCTCACCAGGGGACAGGGGAAGCAATCAGCCCCAGCATTTT.

The chain is built from TRBV19 and TRBJ2-7, with 7 bases that match TRBD1. The CDR3 loop spans 15 amino acids. The V and J ends lost 0 bases and 6 bases, in that order; junction bases with no gene match: 8. The germline gives CDR1 LNHDA, CDR2 SQIVND (reference sequence). The CDR3 DNA is TGTGCCAGTAGTATAGATTACAGGGGCGGTTTCGAGCAGTACTTC. It specifies CASSIDYRGGFEQYF.

CDR3 sequence reads: CASSPLGDIQETQYF. In nucleotides, the CDR3 is TGTGCCAGCTCACCACTAGGGGACATCCAAGAGACCCAGTACTTC. The chain recombines TRBV18 with TRBJ2-5, with D perhaps matching TRBD1 (6 bases). With 1 base removed from V and 1 base from J, the gap between germline ends came to 10 bases. The CDR3 contains 15 residues. Germline V gene sequence: CDR1 KGHSH, CDR2 LQKENI. Full variable domain (missing parts from reference TRBV18 and TRBJ2-5): NAGVMQNPRHLVRRRGQEARLRCSPMKGHSHVYWYRQLPEEGLKFMVYLQKENIIDESGMPKERFSAEFPKEGPSILRIQQVVRGDSAAYFCASSPLGDIQETQYFGPGTRLLVL.

The chain recombines TRBV11-2 with TRBJ1-2; 7 positions agree with TRBD1. Germline CDR1 and CDR2: SGHAT and FQNNGV. J was trimmed by 13 bases and V by 7 bases; bases with no gene match: 9. The CDR3 contains 11 residues. The CDR3, as DNA: TGTGCCAGCATCCAGGGGGGCAGGGTCACCTTC. Its protein is CASIQGGRVTF.

The chain uses TRBV7-9 and TRBJ2-3, with TRBD2 matching 10 bases. The CDR3 sequence is 19 residues long. The junction had 16 bases not matched to a gene; V was cut back by 5 bases and J by 2 bases. CDR1 and CDR2 from the germline V gene are SEHNR and FQNEAQ (reference sequence). CDR3 residues: CASSPPRGLAGASTDTQYF. The CDR3, as DNA: TGTGCCAGCAGCCCCCCCCGGGGTCTAGCGGGAGCGTCCACAGATACGCAGTATTTT.

V gene TRBV7-6 combines with J gene TRBJ2-7; possible D gene TRBD2, 6 bases. Trimming took 1 base from V and 0 from J, leaving 10 bases between them. Per germline, CDR1 SGHVS and CDR2 FNYEAQ. The CDR3 loop spans 15 amino acids. The CDR3 spells CASSLGAGYSYEQYF. DNA of the CDR3: TGTGCCAGCAGCTTAGGTGCGGGGTACTCCTACGAGCAGTACTTC.

The genes are TRBV6-5 and TRBJ1-3, with D unresolved. The CDR3 is 14 amino acids. CDR1 is MNHEY, CDR2 SVGAGI, per germline. Trimming stripped 10 bases from V and 3 bases from J, with 16 bases between. CDR3 coding DNA: TGTGCCACCGGCCGGGGAGAAGGTGGAAACACCATATATTTT. Protein product: CATGRGEGGNTIYF.

This chain uses TRBV30 with TRBJ2-7; D perhaps matches TRBD2 (5 bases). This CDR3 region has 13 residues. The V and J ends lost 5 bases and 6 bases respectively, with 17 bases between them. Germline-derived CDR1 and CDR2 are GTSNPN and SVGIG (reference sequence). The CDR3 here is CAWGSGITGEQYF. CDR3 DNA sequence: TGTGCCTGGGGATCGGGGATAACCGGCGAGCAGTACTTC.

This chain connects TRBV19 to TRBJ1-1; 7 bases are shared with TRBD1. Germline values: CDR1 LNHDA, CDR2 SQIVND (reference sequence). With 6 bases clipped from V and 4 bases from J, the junction kept 8 bases outside the gene matches. The CDR3 contains 14 residues. The CDR3 DNA is TGTGCCAGTAGCGACAGGGAACAGGTCACTGAAGCTTTCTTT. This encodes CASSDREQVTEAFF.

The genes are TRBV3-1 (or the pseudogene TRBV3-2) and TRBJ2-7; 7 nucleotides match TRBD2. The CDR3 spans 15 residues. Germline CDR1 is LGHDT and CDR2 is YNNKEL (reference sequence). V shed 0 bases, J shed 3 bases, and the junction held 5 bases outside the gene matches. The CDR3 nucleotides read TGTGCCAGCAGCCAAGAAAACGCGGGAGTCTACGAGCAGTACTTC. It is translated as CASSQENAGVYEQYF.

This chain connects TRBV6-5 to TRBJ2-5, with D unclear. The CDR3 is 15 amino acids. The germline V and J ends were trimmed by 5 bases and 2 bases, with 15 bases remaining between them. CDR1 MNHEY and CDR2 SVGAGI come from the germline V gene. The CDR3 spells CASSRPERRQETQYF. The CDR3 DNA reads TGTGCCAGCAGTAGACCGGAGAGAAGGCAAGAGACCCAGTACTTC.

This clone was seen once. The V gene is TRBV7-9, the J gene TRBJ1-2; D is perhaps TRBD1 (6 bases). V lost 5 bases to trimming and J lost 4 bases, with 14 bases between them. Germline V gene lookup returns CDR1 SEHNR and CDR2 FQNEAQ (reference sequence). The CDR3 is 14 amino acids. The CDR3 loop reads CASSQTGTPYGYTF. In nucleotides, the CDR3 is TGTGCCAGCAGCCAGACAGGTACTCCCTATGGCTACACCTTC.

The rearrangement uses TRBV7-9 and TRBJ1-4; D is unclear. This CDR3 region has 17 residues. Germline CDR1 reads SEHNR; CDR2 reads FQNEAQ (reference sequence). V was trimmed by 2 bases and J by 7 bases, leaving 20 bases between them. This CDR3 is CASSLFFQPDEGEKLFF. CDR3 coding DNA: TGTGCCAGCAGCTTATTTTTTCAGCCCGATGAGGGTGAAAAACTGTTTTTT.

Here the CDR3 DNA reads TGTGCCAGTAGTACCAGGGTCGGTAATTCACCCCTCCACTTT. Protein: CASSTRVGNSPLHF. The V call is TRBV19, the J call TRBJ1-6; tentatively, D is TRBD1 (5 bases). This CDR3 has 14 residues. Per germline, CDR1 LNHDA and CDR2 SQIVND (reference sequence). V shed 4 bases and J shed 6 bases, with 10 bases lying between them.

This clone was seen once. CDR3 sequence (DNA): TGTGCCGCAATACAATGGCAGGCCTTCACCGGGGAGCTGTTTTTT. Amino acid sequence: CAAIQWQAFTGELFF. The chain has TRBV6-5 and TRBJ2-2, with no clear D. The germline CDR1 and CDR2 sequences are MNHEY and SVGAGI. The CDR3 is 15 residues long. V gave up 11 bases and J gave up 4 bases, with 20 bases separating them.

V usage is TRBV25-1 and J usage is TRBJ1-4, with D hard to call. Between the trimmed V and J ends, which lost 1 base and 4 bases, there was a span of 4 bases. CDR3 length: 13 amino acids. In germline, CDR1 is MGHDK, CDR2 SYGVNS. CDR3 in DNA: TGTGCCAGCAGTGAATCCTTTAATGAAAAACTGTTTTTT. Protein sequence: CASSESFNEKLFF. The complete variable domain, with remaining parts taken from reference TRBV25-1 and TRBJ1-4, reads EADIYQTPRYLVIGTGKKITLECSQTMGHDKMYWYQQDPGMELHLIHYSYGVNSTEKGDLSSESTVSRIRTEHFPLTLESARPSHTSQYLCASSESFNEKLFFGSGTQLSVL.

The chain links TRBV4-2 to TRBJ2-2; tentative D call: TRBD2 (5 bases). The CDR3 has 15 residues. V lost 2 bases to trimming and J lost 5 bases, with 12 bases between them. From germline, CDR1 is LGHNA and CDR2 YNFKEQ. CDR3 protein: CASSQMDRRTGELFF. The DNA for the CDR3 is TGTGCCAGCAGCCAAATGGACCGGAGGACCGGGGAGCTGTTTTTT.